The 28 T cell receptor beta chains below were found in one sample sequenced in a study of T cell responses to AZD1222 COVID-19 vaccine (dated by TCRdb to the early 2020s). The library came from the immunoSEQ multiplex PCR assay. TCRdb provides this immuneACCESS table in a form limited to in-frame rearrangements. Some clones are lacking; in checked studies, under half of them reflect an unresolved V gene, and why the rest are absent is not known. In this sample the table shows about 94,000 clones, roughly 85% of which occur a single time. About 4.5% of the sample belongs to the ten largest clones. This specimen's time point label, per the study, means: about 28 days (+/-7) after the second vaccine dose. Specimen: peripheral blood, collected 28 days after the second AZD1222 dose. The receptors were sampled from an adult who received the AZD1222 COVID-19 vaccine.

The chain employs TRBV5-8 and TRBJ1-1, with 9 bases that match TRBD1. There are 15 residues in the CDR3. J was trimmed by 1 base and V by 7 bases; bases with no gene match: 8. Germline V gene sequence: CDR1 SGHTS, CDR2 YDEGEE. The CDR3 reads CASHGTGLGNTEAFF. The CDR3 region has the DNA TGTGCCAGCCACGGGACAGGGTTAGGGAACACTGAAGCTTTCTTT.

The chain has TRBV5-1 and TRBJ1-5; D gene unclear. Trimming removed 0 bases at V and 4 bases at J, with 5 bases between. The CDR3 covers 13 residues. Germline CDR1 and CDR2: SGHRS and YFSETQ. DNA for the CDR3: TGCGCCAGCAGCTTGGCCCCTAATCAGCCCCAGCATTTT. Translating it yields CASSLAPNQPQHF.

The gene calls are TRBV30 and TRBJ2-1, with D unresolved. This CDR3 region has 12 residues. Germline-derived CDR1 and CDR2 are GTSNPN and SVGIG (reference sequence). Between the trimmed V and J ends, which lost 2 bases and 2 bases, there was a span of 4 bases. DNA for the CDR3: TGTGCCTGGAGTCTCCCCTACAATGAGCAGTTCTTC. Protein sequence: CAWSLPYNEQFF.

There are a few counts of this clone. This sequence joins TRBV21-1 and TRBJ2-1. TRBV21-1 constitutes a pseudogene. The CDR3 extends over 17 amino acids. DNA for the CDR3: TGTGCCAGCAGCACTGAAATGCCCGTAACCATCTACAATGAGCAGTTCTTC. It translates to CASSTEMPVTIYNEQFF.

The chain carries TRBV30 and TRBJ1-2; D is ambiguous. This CDR3 region has 13 residues. Germline V CDR1 and CDR2: GTSNPN, SVGIG (reference sequence). V was trimmed by 2 bases and J by 6 bases, leaving 13 bases between them. The CDR3 sequence is CAWSMGFGNGYTF. DNA of the CDR3: TGTGCCTGGAGTATGGGATTCGGGAATGGCTACACCTTC.

This rearrangement joins TRBV6-5 to TRBJ2-7; unclear D gene. The CDR3 covers 13 residues. CDR1 and CDR2 (germline): MNHEY, SVGAGI. Trimming left V 10 bases short and J 2 bases short, with 15 bases between. The CDR3 nucleotides read TGTGCCACCGAGGATGTGACGCCCTACGAGCAGTACTTC. As protein: CATEDVTPYEQYF.

The chain employs TRBV5-1 and TRBJ2-2; D remains unclear. CDR1 is SGHRS and CDR2 is YFSETQ in the germline V gene. Trimming pared 0 bases from V and 6 bases from J, leaving 9 bases between. The CDR3 consists of 14 residues. In nucleotides, the CDR3 is TGCGCCAGCAGCTTGGAACGGATAGCCGGGGAGCTGTTTTTT. Amino acid sequence: CASSLERIAGELFF.

This clone has only one observation. The V call is TRBV20-1, the J call TRBJ1-1; D not resolved. The CDR3 loop spans 11 amino acids. Germline values: CDR1 DFQATT, CDR2 SNEGSKA (reference sequence). Trimming pared 8 bases from V and 3 bases from J, leaving 10 bases between. The CDR3 region has the DNA TGCAGTACTCCGGGGTACACTGAAGCTTTCTTT. This translates into CSTPGYTEAFF.

The rearrangement links TRBV6-5 to TRBJ1-5; 9 bases line up with TRBD1. The V and J ends lost 4 bases and 9 bases, in that order; junction bases with no gene match: 7. Germline CDR1 and CDR2: MNHEY and SVGAGI. The CDR3 loop spans 14 amino acids. The CDR3 bases are TGTGCCAGCAGTTCAAACAGGGGGCCGTGGCCCCAGCATTTT. Residues: CASSSNRGPWPQHF.

In nucleotides, the CDR3 is TGCGCCAGCAGCCGAGACCAGAGGATCGTCACTGAAGCTTTCTTT. It yields the protein CASSRDQRIVTEAFF. The chain links TRBV4-1 to TRBJ1-1; no firm D call. The CDR3 sequence is 15 residues long. Germline V gives CDR1 MGHRA, CDR2 YSYEKL. V was pared by 4 bases and J by 4 bases, with 16 bases between.

The CDR3 is CASSLAGQGKDYGYTF. CDR3 sequence (DNA): TGTGCCAGCAGTTTAGCGGGACAGGGGAAAGACTATGGCTACACCTTC. This chain links TRBV27 with TRBJ1-2; TRBD1 aligns across 10 bases. The CDR3 has 16 residues. After removal of 2 bases from V and 3 bases from J, the junction contained 6 bases not matched to a gene. Germline assignment: CDR1 MNHEY and CDR2 SMNVEV (reference sequence).

This sequence joins TRBV28 and TRBJ1-3; the D gene is possibly TRBD1 (5 bases). The CDR3 loop spans 15 amino acids. The germline V and J ends were trimmed by 2 bases and 8 bases, with 16 bases remaining between them. The germline CDR1 and CDR2 sequences are MDHEN and SYDVKM. The DNA for the CDR3 is TGTGCCAGCAGTTTACGTGGCAGGGTGGAAGACACCATATATTTT. This translates into CASSLRGRVEDTIYF.

The chain uses TRBV27 and TRBJ1-5, with D perhaps TRBD1 (6 bases). V was shortened by 1 base and J by 6 bases, with 10 bases between the two germline ends. This CDR3 is built from 14 residues. Germline values: CDR1 MNHEY, CDR2 SMNVEV (reference sequence). The CDR3 DNA reads as TGTGCCAGCAGTTTATTCAGGGGAGGTCAGCCCCAGCATTTT. It yields the protein CASSLFRGGQPQHF.

The chain carries TRBV5-1 and TRBJ2-5, with 9 bases fitting TRBD2. The junction had 14 bases not matched to a gene; V was cut back by 0 bases and J by 5 bases. Germline loops: CDR1 SGHRS, CDR2 YFSETQ. CDR3 size: 18 residues. For the CDR3, the DNA is TGCGCCAGCAGCTTGGCCCCGGCTAGCGGGGCCCTGGGGGAGACCCAGTACTTC. Translating gives CASSLAPASGALGETQYF.

The CDR3 spells CSARASGNTIYF. In DNA, the CDR3 is TGCAGCGCAAGGGCGTCTGGAAACACCATATATTTT. The chain joins TRBV29-1 to TRBJ1-3; D is uncertain. V shed 7 bases and J shed 1 base, with 8 bases lying between them. Germline assignment: CDR1 SQVTM and CDR2 ANQGSEA. The CDR3 covers 12 residues.

This chain joins TRBV19 and TRBJ2-1; 9 nucleotides line up with TRBD1. CDR1 LNHDA and CDR2 SQIVND come from the germline V gene (reference sequence). J was trimmed by 7 bases and V by 3 bases; bases with no gene match: 4. The CDR3 totals 14 residues. This CDR3 is CASSIGTGKNEQFF. CDR3 sequence (DNA): TGTGCCAGTAGTATTGGGACAGGGAAAAATGAGCAGTTCTTC.

The CDR3 sequence is CASSSDGGEKLFF. CDR3 DNA: TGTGCCAGCAGCTCAGATGGGGGTGAAAAACTGTTTTTT. The chain couples TRBV9 to TRBJ1-4; D possibly corresponds to TRBD1 (5 bases). The CDR3 sequence is 13 residues long. Germline CDR1 reads SGDLS; CDR2 reads YYNGEE. With 4 bases removed from V and 7 bases from J, the gap between germline ends came to 11 bases. The full variable domain, in which reference TRBV9 and TRBJ1-4 provide the parts outside the CDR3, is DSGVTQTPKHLITATGQRVTLRCSPRSGDLSVYWYQQSLDQGLQFLIQYYNGEERAKGNILERFSAQQFPDLHSELNLSSLELGDSALYFCASSSDGGEKLFFGSGTQLSVL.

The chain is built from TRBV4-1 and TRBJ1-1; D is unclear. CDR3 length: 14 amino acids. The ends were cut back, 1 base at V and 0 bases at J, with 6 bases in the middle. CDR1 and CDR2 from the germline V gene are MGHRA and YSYEKL. DNA for the CDR3: TGCGCCAGCAGCCAAGGTCCTTTGAACACTGAAGCTTTCTTT. Encoded protein: CASSQGPLNTEAFF.

The sample holds one count of this clone. V is TRBV11-2 and J is TRBJ1-1; 7 bases are a match to TRBD1. The V gene's germline CDR1 is SGHAT and CDR2 FQNNGV. CDR3 length equals 15 residues. Unmatched junction bases numbered 9, after V lost 5 bases and J lost 3 bases. The CDR3 DNA follows: TGTGCCAGCAGCCCAGGGACAGCAAGGGACACTGAAGCTTTCTTT. Its translation is CASSPGTARDTEAFF. Supplemented by reference TRBV11-2 and TRBJ1-1, the full variable domain reads EAGVAQSPRYKIIEKRQSVAFWCNPISGHATLYWYQQILGQGPKLLIQFQNNGVVDDSQLPKDRFSAERLKGVDSTLKIQPAKLEDSAVYLCASSPGTARDTEAFFGQGTRLTVV.

This clone is a singleton in its sample. The chain combines TRBV7-9 with TRBJ2-2, with TRBD2 matching 12 bases. J lost 5 bases, V lost 4 bases, and 2 bases had no gene match. This CDR3 contains 15 residues. Germline CDR1 is SEHNR and CDR2 is FQNEAQ (reference sequence). Written as DNA, the CDR3 is TGTGCCAGCAGCTCCGGACTAGCGGGAACCGGGGAGCTGTTTTTT. Protein: CASSSGLAGTGELFF. Together with reference TRBV7-9 and TRBJ2-2, the CDR3 gives the full variable domain: DTGVSQNPRHKITKRGQNVTFRCDPISEHNRLYWYRQTLGQGPEFLTYFQNEAQLEKSRLLSDRFSAERPKGSFSTLEIQRTEQGDSAMYLCASSSGLAGTGELFFGEGSRLTVL.

V gene TRBV13 combines with J gene TRBJ2-2, with 8 bases matching TRBD2. CDR1 and CDR2 (germline): PRHDT, FYEKMQ (reference sequence). Losses at the gene ends were 1 base for V and 6 bases for J; bases not matched to a gene: 1. CDR3 size: 14 residues. CDR3 protein: CASSLVGRAGELFF. DNA for the CDR3: TGTGCCAGCAGCTTAGTCGGGAGGGCCGGGGAGCTGTTTTTT.

This sequence joins TRBV12-3 or TRBV12-4 and TRBJ1-5; D gene ambiguous. The V end was cut by 0 bases, the J end by 4 bases, with 4 bases between. The CDR3 extends over 13 amino acids. The CDR3 region is CASSLARNQPQHF. For the CDR3, the DNA is TGTGCCAGCAGTTTAGCAAGGAATCAGCCCCAGCATTTT.

This chain connects TRBV30 to TRBJ2-7; D could derive from TRBD1 or TRBD2 (6 bases each). Per germline, CDR1 GTSNPN and CDR2 SVGIG (reference sequence). V shed 6 bases and J shed 7 bases, with 19 bases lying between them. The CDR3 loop spans 13 amino acids. Here the CDR3 DNA reads TGTGCCTGTCAGGGGTCGGCGGACTATGAGCAGTACTTC. As protein: CACQGSADYEQYF.

This chain connects TRBV11-2 to TRBJ2-3; 8 bases fit TRBD2. The CDR3 has 17 residues. Germline V CDR1 and CDR2: SGHAT, FQNNGV. After removal of 2 bases from V and 2 bases from J, the junction contained 9 bases not matched to a gene. The CDR3 region has the DNA TGTGCCAGCAGCTTATCGGGTAGCGGGGCTACCACAGATACGCAGTATTTT. Translated, it gives CASSLSGSGATTDTQYF.

V gene TRBV7-8 combines with J gene TRBJ2-1; the D call may be TRBD1 or TRBD2 (5 bases each). Trimming pared 5 bases from V and 8 bases from J, leaving 22 bases between. There are 16 residues in the CDR3. CDR1 SGHVS and CDR2 FQNEAQ come from the germline V gene. The CDR3 is CASSMIQGEHSDEQFF. DNA for the CDR3: TGTGCCAGCAGCATGATCCAGGGAGAACATAGCGATGAGCAGTTCTTC.

J is TRBJ1-2 and V is TRBV28; the D gene is possibly TRBD1 (5 bases). There are 13 residues in the CDR3. Per the germline V gene, CDR1 is MDHEN and CDR2 is SYDVKM. V lost 8 bases and J 4 bases, leaving 14 bases between the germline ends. Written as DNA, the CDR3 is TGTGCCAGCGGCCGAGGACATTTCTATGGCTACACCTTC. Encoded protein: CASGRGHFYGYTF.

The rearrangement uses TRBV19 and TRBJ2-7, with 8 nucleotides matching TRBD2. The CDR3 loop spans 12 amino acids. V lost 6 bases, J lost 3 bases, and 1 base stayed unmatched. Germline-derived CDR1 and CDR2 are LNHDA and SQIVND (reference sequence). This chain's CDR3 is CASRGLGYEQYF. In DNA, the CDR3 is TGTGCCAGTAGGGGACTAGGCTACGAGCAGTACTTC.

This sequence joins TRBV2 and TRBJ1-2; tentatively, D is TRBD1 (5 bases). Germline CDR1 and CDR2: SNHLY and FYNNEI. V was pared by 6 bases and J by 0 bases, with 11 bases between. The CDR3 spans 14 residues. The CDR3 loop reads CASSLTVSNYGYTF. The CDR3 DNA follows: TGTGCCAGCAGCCTGACAGTTTCTAACTATGGCTACACCTTC. The variable domain in full, with the rest retrieved from reference TRBV2 and TRBJ1-2, is EPEVTQTPSHQVTQMGQEVILRCVPISNHLYFYWYRQILGQKVEFLVSFYNNEISEKSEIFDDQFSVERPDGSNFTLKIRSTKLEDSAMYFCASSLTVSNYGYTFGSGTRLTVV.